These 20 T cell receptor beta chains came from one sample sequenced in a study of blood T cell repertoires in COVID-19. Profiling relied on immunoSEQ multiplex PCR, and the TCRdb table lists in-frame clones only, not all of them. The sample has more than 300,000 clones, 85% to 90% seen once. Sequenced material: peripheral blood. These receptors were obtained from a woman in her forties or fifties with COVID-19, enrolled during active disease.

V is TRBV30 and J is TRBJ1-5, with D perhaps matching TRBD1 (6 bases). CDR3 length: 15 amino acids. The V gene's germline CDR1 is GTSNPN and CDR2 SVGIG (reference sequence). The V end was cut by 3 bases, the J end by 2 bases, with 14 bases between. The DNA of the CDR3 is TGTGCCTGGAGCGAAGGGGGTAGTGGCAATCAGCCCCAGCATTTT. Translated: CAWSEGGSGNQPQHF.

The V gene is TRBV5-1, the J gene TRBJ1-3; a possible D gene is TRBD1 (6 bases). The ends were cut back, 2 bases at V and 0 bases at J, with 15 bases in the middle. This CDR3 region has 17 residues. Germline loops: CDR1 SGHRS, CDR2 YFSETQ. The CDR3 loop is CASSFGGGSPSGNTIYF. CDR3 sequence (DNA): TGCGCCAGCAGCTTCGGCGGGGGCAGTCCCTCTGGAAACACCATATATTTT.

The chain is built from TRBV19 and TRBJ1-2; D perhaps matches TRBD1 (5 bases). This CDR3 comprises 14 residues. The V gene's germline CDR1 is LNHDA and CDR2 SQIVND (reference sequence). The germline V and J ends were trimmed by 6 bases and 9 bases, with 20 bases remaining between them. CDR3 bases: TGTGCCAGTAGGCCTAAGGGATCGGGGGGAAGCTACACCTTC. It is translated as CASRPKGSGGSYTF.

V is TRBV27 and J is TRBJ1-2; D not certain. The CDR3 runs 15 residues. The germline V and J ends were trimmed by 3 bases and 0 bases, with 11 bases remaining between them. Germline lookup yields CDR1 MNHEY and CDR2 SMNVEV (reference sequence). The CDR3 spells CASSLRNGANYGYTF. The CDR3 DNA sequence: TGTGCCAGCAGTTTGAGGAATGGAGCTAACTATGGCTACACCTTC.

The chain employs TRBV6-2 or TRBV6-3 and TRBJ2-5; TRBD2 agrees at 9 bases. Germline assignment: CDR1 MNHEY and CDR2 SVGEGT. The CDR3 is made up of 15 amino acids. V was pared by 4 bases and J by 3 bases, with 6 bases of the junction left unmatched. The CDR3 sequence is CASSSGGREEETQYF. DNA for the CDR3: TGTGCCAGCAGTTCGGGCGGGAGGGAAGAAGAGACCCAGTACTTC.

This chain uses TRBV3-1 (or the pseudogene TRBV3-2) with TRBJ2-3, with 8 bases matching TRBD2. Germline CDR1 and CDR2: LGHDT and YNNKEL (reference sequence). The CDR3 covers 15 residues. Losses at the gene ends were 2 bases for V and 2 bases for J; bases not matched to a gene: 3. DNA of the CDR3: TGTGCCAGCAGCCAATTAGCGGGACTCACAGATACGCAGTATTTT. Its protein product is CASSQLAGLTDTQYF.

The CDR3 here is CASSLMAAGGNEKLFF. The DNA for the CDR3 is TGTGCCAGCAGCTTAATGGCGGCAGGGGGTAATGAAAAACTGTTTTTT. This sequence joins TRBV7-3 and TRBJ1-4, with TRBD1 matching over 7 bases. Germline V lookup: CDR1 SGHTA, CDR2 FQGTGA. The trim removed 1 base at V and 4 bases at J, leaving 6 bases unmatched. The CDR3 runs to 16 residues.

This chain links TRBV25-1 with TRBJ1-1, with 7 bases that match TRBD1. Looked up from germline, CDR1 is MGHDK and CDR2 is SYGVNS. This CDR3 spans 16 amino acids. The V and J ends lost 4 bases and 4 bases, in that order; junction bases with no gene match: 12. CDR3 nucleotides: TGTGCCAGCAGTGCGACGCCGGGACAGCAAAGCACTGAAGCTTTCTTT. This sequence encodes CASSATPGQQSTEAFF. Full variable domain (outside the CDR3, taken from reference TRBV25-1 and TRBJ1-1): EADIYQTPRYLVIGTGKKITLECSQTMGHDKMYWYQQDPGMELHLIHYSYGVNSTEKGDLSSESTVSRIRTEHFPLTLESARPSHTSQYLCASSATPGQQSTEAFFGQGTRLTVV.

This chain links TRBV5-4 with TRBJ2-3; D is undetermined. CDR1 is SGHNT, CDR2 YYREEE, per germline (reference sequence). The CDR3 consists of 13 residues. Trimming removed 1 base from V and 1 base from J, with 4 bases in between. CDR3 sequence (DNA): TGTGCCAGCAGCTTGCCTGGCACAGATACGCAGTATTTT. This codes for CASSLPGTDTQYF.

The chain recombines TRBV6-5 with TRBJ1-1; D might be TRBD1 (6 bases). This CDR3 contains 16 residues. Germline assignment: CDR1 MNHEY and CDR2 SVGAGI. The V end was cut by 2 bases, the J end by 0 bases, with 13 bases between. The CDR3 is CASSYARQALNTEAFF. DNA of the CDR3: TGTGCCAGCAGTTACGCCAGACAGGCCCTGAACACTGAAGCTTTCTTT.

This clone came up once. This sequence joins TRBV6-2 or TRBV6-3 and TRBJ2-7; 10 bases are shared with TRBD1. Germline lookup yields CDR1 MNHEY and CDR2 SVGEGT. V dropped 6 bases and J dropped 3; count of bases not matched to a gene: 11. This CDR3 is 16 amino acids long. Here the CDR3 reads CASSRTTGGVRYEQYF. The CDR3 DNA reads TGTGCCAGCAGCCGAACGACAGGGGGCGTTCGCTACGAGCAGTACTTC.

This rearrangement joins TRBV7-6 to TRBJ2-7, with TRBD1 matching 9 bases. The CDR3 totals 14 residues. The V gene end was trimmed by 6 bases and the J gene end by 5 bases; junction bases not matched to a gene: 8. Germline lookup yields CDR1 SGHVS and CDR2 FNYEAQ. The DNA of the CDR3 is TGTGCCAGCAGGTCTCCGGGACAGGGAAACGAGCAGTACTTC. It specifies CASRSPGQGNEQYF.

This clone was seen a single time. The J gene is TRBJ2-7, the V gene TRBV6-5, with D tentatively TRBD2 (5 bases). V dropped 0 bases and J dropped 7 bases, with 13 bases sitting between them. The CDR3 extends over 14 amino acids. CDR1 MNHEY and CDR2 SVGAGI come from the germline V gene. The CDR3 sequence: CASSYSGPGGEQYF. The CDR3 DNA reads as TGTGCCAGCAGTTACTCCGGGCCTGGCGGGGAGCAGTACTTC.

The CDR3 sequence is CASSFGLAGVVPQYF. DNA for the CDR3: TGTGCCAGCAGCTTCGGACTAGCGGGGGTCGTGCCGCAGTATTTT. J is TRBJ2-3 and V is TRBV5-5; TRBD2 aligns across 13 bases. Germline V CDR1 and CDR2: SGHKS, YYEKEE (reference sequence). The CDR3 extends over 15 amino acids. The V gene end was trimmed by 2 bases and the J gene end by 10 bases; junction bases not matched to a gene: 7.

The CDR3 sequence: CASSSTGGGNYGYTF. The CDR3 DNA sequence: TGTGCCAGCAGCAGTACAGGGGGCGGTAACTATGGCTACACCTTC. The V and J genes are TRBV7-3 and TRBJ1-2, with 9 bases lining up with TRBD1. Germline CDR1 is SGHTA and CDR2 is FQGTGA. This CDR3 has 15 amino acids. The V gene end was trimmed by 5 bases and the J gene end by 1 base; junction bases not matched to a gene: 5.

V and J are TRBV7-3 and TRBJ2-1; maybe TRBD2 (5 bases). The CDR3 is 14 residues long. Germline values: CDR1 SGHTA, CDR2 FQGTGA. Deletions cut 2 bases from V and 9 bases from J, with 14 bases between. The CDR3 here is CASSLGVRGREQFF. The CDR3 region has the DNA TGTGCCAGCAGCTTAGGGGTGCGCGGGCGTGAGCAGTTCTTC. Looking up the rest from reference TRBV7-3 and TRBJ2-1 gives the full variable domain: GAGVSQTPSNKVTEKGKYVELRCDPISGHTALYWYRQSLGQGPEFLIYFQGTGAADDSGLPNDRFFAVRPEGSVSTLKIQRTERGDSAVYLCASSLGVRGREQFFGPGTRLTVL.

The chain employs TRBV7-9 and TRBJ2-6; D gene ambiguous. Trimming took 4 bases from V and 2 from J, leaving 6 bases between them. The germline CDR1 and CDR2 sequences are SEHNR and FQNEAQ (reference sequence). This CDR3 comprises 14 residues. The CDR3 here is CASSSGPGANVLTF. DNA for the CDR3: TGTGCCAGCAGCTCTGGGCCTGGGGCCAACGTCCTGACTTTC.

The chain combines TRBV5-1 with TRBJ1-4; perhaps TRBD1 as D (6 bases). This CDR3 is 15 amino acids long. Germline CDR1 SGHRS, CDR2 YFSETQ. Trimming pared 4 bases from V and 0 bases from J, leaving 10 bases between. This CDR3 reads CASSAGTPTNEKLFF. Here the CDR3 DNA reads TGCGCCAGCAGCGCCGGGACACCAACTAATGAAAAACTGTTTTTT. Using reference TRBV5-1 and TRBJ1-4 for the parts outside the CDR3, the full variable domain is KAGVTQTPRYLIKTRGQQVTLSCSPISGHRSVSWYQQTPGQGLQFLFEYFSETQRNKGNFPGRFSGRQFSNSRSEMNVSTLELGDSALYLCASSAGTPTNEKLFFGSGTQLSVL.

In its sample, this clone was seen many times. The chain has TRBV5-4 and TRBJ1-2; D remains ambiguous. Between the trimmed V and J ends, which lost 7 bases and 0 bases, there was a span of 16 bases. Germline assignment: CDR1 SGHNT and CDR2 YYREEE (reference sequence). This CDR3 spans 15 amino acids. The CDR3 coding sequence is TGTGCCAGCGCTTACGGGGTTTTAGCTAACTATGGCTACACCTTC. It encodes CASAYGVLANYGYTF.

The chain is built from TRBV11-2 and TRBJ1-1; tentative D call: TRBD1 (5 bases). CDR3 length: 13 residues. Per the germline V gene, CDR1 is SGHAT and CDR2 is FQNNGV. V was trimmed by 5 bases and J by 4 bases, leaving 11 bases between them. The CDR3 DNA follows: TGTGCCAGCAGCGGCCGCGGGGGCACTGAAGCTTTCTTT. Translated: CASSGRGGTEAFF.